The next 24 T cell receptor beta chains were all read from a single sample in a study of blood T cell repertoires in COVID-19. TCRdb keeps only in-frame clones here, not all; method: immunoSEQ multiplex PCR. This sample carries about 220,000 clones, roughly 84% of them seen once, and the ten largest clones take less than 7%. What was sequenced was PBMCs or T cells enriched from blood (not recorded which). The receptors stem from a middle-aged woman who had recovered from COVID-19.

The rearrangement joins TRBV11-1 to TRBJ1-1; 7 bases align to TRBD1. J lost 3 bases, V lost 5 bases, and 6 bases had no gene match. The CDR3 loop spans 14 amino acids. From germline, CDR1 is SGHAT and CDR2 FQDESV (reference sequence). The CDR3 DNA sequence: TGTGCCAGCAGCCCGATTAGGGGGCACACTGAAGCTTTCTTT. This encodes CASSPIRGHTEAFF.

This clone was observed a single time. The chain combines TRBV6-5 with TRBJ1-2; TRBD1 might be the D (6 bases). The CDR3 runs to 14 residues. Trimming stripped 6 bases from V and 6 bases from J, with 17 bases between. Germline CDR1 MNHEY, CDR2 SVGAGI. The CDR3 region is CASRVQGLRDGYTF. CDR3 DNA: TGTGCCAGCAGAGTACAGGGCCTAAGGGATGGCTACACCTTC.

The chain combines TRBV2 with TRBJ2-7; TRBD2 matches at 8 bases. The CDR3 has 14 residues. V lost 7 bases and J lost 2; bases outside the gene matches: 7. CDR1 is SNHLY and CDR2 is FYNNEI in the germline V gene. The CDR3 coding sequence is TGTGCCAGCAAGGAGCGGGAGCCCACCTACGAGCAGTACTTC. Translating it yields CASKEREPTYEQYF.

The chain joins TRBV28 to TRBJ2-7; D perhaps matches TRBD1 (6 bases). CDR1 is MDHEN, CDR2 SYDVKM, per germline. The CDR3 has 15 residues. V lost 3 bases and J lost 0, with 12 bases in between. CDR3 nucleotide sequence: TGTGCCAGCAGTTTCCGCGACAGGTCCTCCTACGAGCAGTACGTC. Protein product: CASSFRDRSSYEQYV.

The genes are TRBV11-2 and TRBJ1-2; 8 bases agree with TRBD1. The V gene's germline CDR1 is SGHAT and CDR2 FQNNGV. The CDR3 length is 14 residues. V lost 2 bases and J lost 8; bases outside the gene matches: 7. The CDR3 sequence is CASSLLGTGEGYTF. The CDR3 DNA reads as TGTGCCAGCAGCTTACTAGGGACAGGAGAAGGCTACACCTTC.

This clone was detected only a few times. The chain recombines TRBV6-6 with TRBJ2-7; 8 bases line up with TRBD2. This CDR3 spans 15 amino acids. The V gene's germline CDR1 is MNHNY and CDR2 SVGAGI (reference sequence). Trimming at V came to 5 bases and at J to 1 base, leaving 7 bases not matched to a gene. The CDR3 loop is CASSQGLALSYEQYF. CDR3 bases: TGTGCCAGCAGTCAAGGACTAGCACTTTCCTACGAGCAGTACTTC.

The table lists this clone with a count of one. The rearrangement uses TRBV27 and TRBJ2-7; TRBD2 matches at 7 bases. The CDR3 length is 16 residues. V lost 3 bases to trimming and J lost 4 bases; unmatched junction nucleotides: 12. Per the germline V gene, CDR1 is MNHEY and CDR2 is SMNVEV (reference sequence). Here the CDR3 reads CASSFLSGINLYEQYF. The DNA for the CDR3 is TGTGCCAGCAGTTTTTTAAGCGGGATCAACTTATACGAGCAGTACTTC.

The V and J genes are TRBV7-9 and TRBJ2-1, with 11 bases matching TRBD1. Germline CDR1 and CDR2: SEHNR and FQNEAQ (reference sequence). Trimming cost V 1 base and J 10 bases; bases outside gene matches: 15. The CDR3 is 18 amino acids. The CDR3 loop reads CASSLGKPRGQGAEEQFF. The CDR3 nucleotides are TGTGCCAGCAGCTTAGGAAAACCACGAGGACAGGGGGCAGAAGAGCAGTTCTTC.

CDR3 sequence reads: CASSPQGVNTGELFF. The CDR3 DNA is TGTGCCAGCAGCCCACAGGGGGTGAACACCGGGGAGCTGTTTTTT. The chain links TRBV7-9 to TRBJ2-2, with 8 bases aligning to TRBD1. Per the germline V gene, CDR1 is SEHNR and CDR2 is FQNEAQ (reference sequence). The CDR3 runs to 15 residues. Germline trimming cut 5 bases from V and 1 base from J; bases unmatched to any gene: 3.

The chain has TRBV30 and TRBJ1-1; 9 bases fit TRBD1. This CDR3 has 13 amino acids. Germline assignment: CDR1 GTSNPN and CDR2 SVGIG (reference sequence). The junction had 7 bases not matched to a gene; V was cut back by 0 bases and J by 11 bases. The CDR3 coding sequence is TGTGCCTGGAGTGTAAGTCGGGACAGGGAGGCTTTCTTT. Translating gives CAWSVSRDREAFF.

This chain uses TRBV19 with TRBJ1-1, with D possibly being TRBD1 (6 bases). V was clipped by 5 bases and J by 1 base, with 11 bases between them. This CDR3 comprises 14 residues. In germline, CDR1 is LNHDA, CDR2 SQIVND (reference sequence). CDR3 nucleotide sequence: TGTGCCAGTAGTGCTCAGGGGAGGAACACTGAAGCTTTCTTT. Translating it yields CASSAQGRNTEAFF.

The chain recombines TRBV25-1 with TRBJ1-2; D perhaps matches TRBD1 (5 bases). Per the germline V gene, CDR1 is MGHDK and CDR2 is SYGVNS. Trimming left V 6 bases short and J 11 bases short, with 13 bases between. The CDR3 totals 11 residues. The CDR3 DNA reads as TGTGCCAGCAGAGGGGCCCCAGGATACACCTTC. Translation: CASRGAPGYTF.

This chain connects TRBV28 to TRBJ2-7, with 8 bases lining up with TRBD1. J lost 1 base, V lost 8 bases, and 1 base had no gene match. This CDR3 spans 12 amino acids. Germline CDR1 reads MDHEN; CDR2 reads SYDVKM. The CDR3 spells CASDRGSYEQYF. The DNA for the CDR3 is TGTGCCAGCGACAGGGGATCCTACGAGCAGTACTTC.

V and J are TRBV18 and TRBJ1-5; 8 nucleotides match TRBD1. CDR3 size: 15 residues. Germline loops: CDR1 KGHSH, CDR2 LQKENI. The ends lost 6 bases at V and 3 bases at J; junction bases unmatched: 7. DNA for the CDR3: TGTGCCAGCTCCCCCGACAGGGGTCTCAATCAGCCCCAGCATTTT. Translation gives CASSPDRGLNQPQHF.

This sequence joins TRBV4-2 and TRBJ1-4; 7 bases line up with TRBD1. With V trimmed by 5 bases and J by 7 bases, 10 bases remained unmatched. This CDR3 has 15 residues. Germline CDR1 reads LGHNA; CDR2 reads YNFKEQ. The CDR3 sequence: CASSDRDRALEKLFF. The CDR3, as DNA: TGTGCCAGCAGCGACCGGGACAGAGCCCTTGAAAAACTGTTTTTT.

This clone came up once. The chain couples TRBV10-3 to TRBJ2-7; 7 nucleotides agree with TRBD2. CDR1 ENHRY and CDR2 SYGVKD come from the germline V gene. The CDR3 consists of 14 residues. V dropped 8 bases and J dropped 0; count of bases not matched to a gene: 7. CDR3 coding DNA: TGTGCCATCTCGGGGGGATTAAGCTCCTACGAGCAGTACTTC. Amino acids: CAISGGLSSYEQYF.

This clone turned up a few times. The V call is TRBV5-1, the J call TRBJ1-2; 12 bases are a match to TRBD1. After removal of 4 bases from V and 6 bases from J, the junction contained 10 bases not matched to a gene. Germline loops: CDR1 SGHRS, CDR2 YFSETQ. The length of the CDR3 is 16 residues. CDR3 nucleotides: TGCGCCAGCAGCCCAACCGGGACAGGGGGCGCACATGGCTACACCTTC. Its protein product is CASSPTGTGGAHGYTF.

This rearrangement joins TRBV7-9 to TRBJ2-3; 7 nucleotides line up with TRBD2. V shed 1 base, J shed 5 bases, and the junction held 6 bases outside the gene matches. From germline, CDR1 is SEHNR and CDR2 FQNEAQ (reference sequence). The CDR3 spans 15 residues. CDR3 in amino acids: CASSLGTRDGDTQYF. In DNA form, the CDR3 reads TGTGCCAGCAGCTTAGGGACTAGAGACGGAGATACGCAGTATTTT.

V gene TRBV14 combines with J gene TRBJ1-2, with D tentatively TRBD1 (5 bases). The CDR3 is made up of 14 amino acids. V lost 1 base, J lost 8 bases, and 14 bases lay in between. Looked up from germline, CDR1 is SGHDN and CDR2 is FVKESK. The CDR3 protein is CASSQVRGGGGYTF. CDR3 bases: TGTGCCAGCAGCCAAGTGAGGGGAGGCGGGGGCTACACCTTC.

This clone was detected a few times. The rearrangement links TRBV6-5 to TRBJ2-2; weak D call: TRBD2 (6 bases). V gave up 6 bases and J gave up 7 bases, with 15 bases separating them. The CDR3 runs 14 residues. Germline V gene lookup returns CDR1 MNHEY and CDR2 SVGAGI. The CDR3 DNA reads TGTGCCAGCAGGATCCAGGTCGGGGGCGGGGAGCTGTTTTTT. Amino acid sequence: CASRIQVGGGELFF.

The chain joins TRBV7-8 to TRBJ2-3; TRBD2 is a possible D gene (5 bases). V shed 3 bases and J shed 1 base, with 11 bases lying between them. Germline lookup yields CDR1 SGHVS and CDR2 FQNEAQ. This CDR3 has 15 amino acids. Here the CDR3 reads CASSFLVGGTDTQYF. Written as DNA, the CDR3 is TGTGCCAGCAGCTTCCTGGTGGGAGGCACAGATACGCAGTATTTT.

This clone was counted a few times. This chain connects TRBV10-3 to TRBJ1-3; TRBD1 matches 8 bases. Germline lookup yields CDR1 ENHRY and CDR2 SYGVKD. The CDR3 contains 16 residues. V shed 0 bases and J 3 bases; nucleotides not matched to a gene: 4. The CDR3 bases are TGTGCCATCAGTGAGTCTCCAGGGGGCCGTGGAAACACCATATATTTT. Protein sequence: CAISESPGGRGNTIYF.

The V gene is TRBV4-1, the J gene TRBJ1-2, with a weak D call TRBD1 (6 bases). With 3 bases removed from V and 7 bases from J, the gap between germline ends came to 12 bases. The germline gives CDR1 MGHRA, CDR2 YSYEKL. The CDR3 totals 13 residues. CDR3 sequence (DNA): TGCGCCAGCAGCCAGGGGACAAGTCGTGGCTACACCTTC. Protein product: CASSQGTSRGYTF.

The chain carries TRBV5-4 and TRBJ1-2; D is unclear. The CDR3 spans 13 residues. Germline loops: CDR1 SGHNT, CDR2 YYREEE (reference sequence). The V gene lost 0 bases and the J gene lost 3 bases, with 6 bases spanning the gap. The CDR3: CASSLDQDYGYTF. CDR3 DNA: TGTGCCAGCAGCTTGGACCAGGACTATGGCTACACCTTC. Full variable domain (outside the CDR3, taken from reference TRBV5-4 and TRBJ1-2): ETGVTQSPTHLIKTRGQQVTLRCSSQSGHNTVSWYQQALGQGPQFIFQYYREEENGRGNFPPRFSGLQFPNYSSELNVNALELDDSALYLCASSLDQDYGYTFGSGTRLTVV.